A selection of T cell receptor beta chains follows, all from one sample in a study of blood T cell repertoires in COVID-19. The assay was immunoSEQ multiplex PCR, and TCRdb's table has in-frame clones only and misses some. The data hold 150,000 to 200,000 clones, with around 80% observed a single time. The sample was peripheral blood. The receptors here all came from a woman older than 75 with active or convalescent COVID-19. CDR3s include the opening cysteine and the closing phenylalanine or tryptophan. Some rows mark clone size as missing; the rest say once, few, many or name a class of expanded clone.

clone_size	v_call	j_call	cdr3_aa
NA	TRBV18	TRBJ1-1	CASSVMGANTEAFF
NA	TRBV4-3	TRBJ2-1	CASSQTLAGGYNEQFF
NA	TRBV12-5	TRBJ1-5	CASGPNGTDLVNQPQHF
NA	TRBV27	TRBJ1-5	CASSPSDPGTNQPQHF
few	TRBV4-3	TRBJ1-3	CASSPDPGAASGNTIYF
few	TRBV7-2	TRBJ2-5	CASSLDPGLNLRKTQYF
NA	TRBV11-3	TRBJ1-1	CASSLDWGGTEAFF
NA	TRBV4-1	TRBJ1-5	CASSPLRGQDNQPQHF
NA	TRBV18	TRBJ2-7	CASSVIHSANYEQYF
NA	TRBV6-6	TRBJ2-1	CASSRGAGLADNEQFF
NA	TRBV10-3	TRBJ1-1	CAIRLGLTTEAFF
NA	TRBV5-1	TRBJ1-6	CASAVEGGRPLHF
NA	TRBV7-2	TRBJ2-2	CASSPRNTGELFF
NA	TRBV7-9	TRBJ1-2	CASSLGVRDGYTF
NA	TRBV7-4	TRBJ1-4	CASSSGQGPNEKLFF
NA	TRBV27	TRBJ1-6	CASSNRGVYSYNSPLHF
NA	TRBV5-1	TRBJ2-7	CASSLTNYEQYF
NA	TRBV5-1	TRBJ2-1	CASSLFGTSLDEQFF
NA	TRBV27	TRBJ2-7	CASRPSSYEQYF
NA	TRBV12-5	TRBJ1-4	CASGLWGVDEKLFF
NA	TRBV4-3	TRBJ2-5	CASSQDQRGGREAQYF
NA	TRBV27	TRBJ1-4	CASSPGDRPNEKLFF
NA	TRBV10-3	TRBJ1-2	CAISDRGIGYTF
once	TRBV29-1	TRBJ2-1	CSVVDREVGNEQFF
NA	TRBV15	TRBJ2-3	CATSRAQDLSDTQYF
NA	TRBV19	TRBJ2-5	CASSSRDRGQETQYF
NA	TRBV7-2	TRBJ2-3	CASSLMRADTQYF
NA	TRBV4-3	TRBJ2-6	CASSQELGHSGANVLTF
NA	TRBV5-1	TRBJ1-1	CASSRGDGQNTEAFF
NA	TRBV6-4	TRBJ1-6	CASSDDGGVNSPLHF
NA	TRBV7-2	TRBJ1-5	CASSLDTISNQPQHF